This record concerns one T cell receptor beta chain sequence. Its matching antigen is unknown. All sequencing subjects had displayed CD8+CD57+ cell expansion on flow cytometry. The cohort consisted entirely of patients having severe acquired aplastic anemia. Researchers used genomic DNA as the template to profile TCR beta VDJ and CDR3. TCRdb recomputed calls from the reads with MiXCR, one row per CDR3 protein. The sample holds under 150,000 distinct CDR3 sequences, approximately 41% seen once. The data stem from a study of CD8+CD57+ T cells in acquired aplastic anemia. For the study at large: CD4+ and CD8+ cells, once sorted, gave DNA averaging about 3 ug. Study-wide results and caveats: Simpson's diversity of CD8+ cells was not significantly different in patients compared with controls. The same twenty-nine CD8+ CDR3 sequences occurred in patients and in controls.

The V end lost 4 bases, the J end lost 7 bases, and 14 bases lay between the germline ends. Per the germline V gene, CDR1 is KGHSH and CDR2 is LQKENI. The CDR3 spans 15 residues. The sample comprised sorted CD4+, CD8+, or CD8+CD57+ T cells (not recorded which) from PBMCs. The V call is TRBV18, the J call TRBJ1-6; D ambiguous. The origin of this receptor is a human donor with aplastic anemia. The CDR3 sequence: CASSRPPSGNSPLHF. The CDR3 DNA follows: TGTGCCAGCTCACGACCCCCTTCGGGGAATTCACCCCTCCACTTT.